Listed here are 16 T cell receptor beta chains from one sample, sequenced in a study of regulatory T cells in long-lasting Graves disease. Assembly of TCR beta libraries relied on iRepertoire HTBI primers together with Arm-PCR of CDR3 regions. TCRdb used MiXCR to reprocess the multiplex PCR reads, holding one entry per CDR3 protein. The table lists a few hundred thousand distinct CDR3 sequences, roughly 15% of them singletons. As for time point: newly diagnosed GD, antithyroid drugs for less than 3 months. Following extraction of RNA from PBMCs, that RNA was used to make the TCR library. The data also belong to a second study, concerning T cells in Graves' hyperthyroidism and ophthalmopathy.

This material consisted of peripheral blood mononuclear cells (PBMCs), taken at new diagnosis, from a patient treated with antithyroid drugs. Every receptor here comes from a middle-aged woman with Graves disease.

This clonotype was found many times. The V gene is TRBV27, the J gene TRBJ2-6, with D uncertain. Germline loops: CDR1 MNHEY, CDR2 SMNVEV (reference sequence). V gave up 2 bases and J gave up 3 bases, with 2 bases separating them. The CDR3 spans 13 residues. The CDR3 is CASSLDGANVLTF. The CDR3 nucleotides read TGTGCCAGCAGTTTAGATGGGGCCAACGTCCTGACTTTC.

Of note for this clonotype: A read error may explain this, as a much larger clone is one base away. The rearrangement uses TRBV27 and TRBJ1-2; 8 bases map to TRBD1. CDR1 and CDR2 from the germline V gene are MNHEY and SMNVEV (reference sequence). The CDR3 sequence is 13 residues long. CDR3 sequence reads: CANSFQGAAGYTF. In DNA, the CDR3 is TGTGCCAACAGTTTTCAGGGGGCCGCTGGCTACACCTTC.

This clonotype was counted a single time. This chain links TRBV11-1 with TRBJ2-1; 12 bases match TRBD2. This CDR3 contains 16 residues. V dropped 5 bases and J dropped 7; count of bases not matched to a gene: 9. Germline V gives CDR1 SGHAT, CDR2 FQDESV (reference sequence). The CDR3 DNA is TGTGCCAGCAGCGAAGCTAGCGGGAGGGCCGTTAATGAGCAGTTCTTC. It yields the protein CASSEASGRAVNEQFF.

The table lists this clonotype with a few counts. The chain uses TRBV29-1 and TRBJ2-1, with 8 bases that match TRBD1. CDR1 and CDR2 from the germline V gene are SQVTM and ANQGSEA. CDR3 length: 16 amino acids. J was trimmed by 0 bases and V by 5 bases; bases with no gene match: 9. In DNA, the CDR3 is TGCAGCGTTCACACCTTAACAGGGGGCTCCTACAATGAGCAGTTCTTC. Its translation is CSVHTLTGGSYNEQFF.

Comment on this clonotype: The junction departs from germline at one end; a sequencing error may be responsible. The chain employs TRBV5-1 and TRBJ2-3, with D unresolved. The CDR3 extends over 15 amino acids. Germline V gives CDR1 SGHRS, CDR2 YFSETQ. CDR3: CASSSPNLTADTQYF. In nucleotides, the CDR3 is TGTGCCAGCAGCTCCCCCAATTTGACCGCAGATACGCAGTATTTT.

The rearrangement uses TRBV6-2 or TRBV6-3 and TRBJ2-1; TRBD1 aligns across 8 bases. Trimming removed 8 bases from V and 7 bases from J; junction bases left unmatched: 7. This CDR3 is 13 amino acids long. Germline V gene sequence: CDR1 MNHEY, CDR2 SVGEGT. The CDR3 reads CASRRTGNNEQFF. The DNA for the CDR3 is TGTGCCAGCCGTCGGACAGGGAATAATGAGCAGTTCTTC.

This clonotype has at least ten counts. The rearrangement links TRBV12-3 or TRBV12-4 to TRBJ2-3, with TRBD2 identical over 13 bases. This CDR3 has 21 residues. Trimming removed 5 bases from V and 1 base from J; junction bases left unmatched: 18. The DNA for the CDR3 is TGTGCCAGCAGTAGGACCGGGACCGCCGGACTAGCGGGAGTCCGCACAGATACGCAGTATTTT. It codes for CASSRTGTAGLAGVRTDTQYF.

The chain carries TRBV5-4 and TRBJ1-4; unclear D gene. The germline CDR1 and CDR2 sequences are SGHNT and YYREEE (reference sequence). Deletions cut 1 base from V and 4 bases from J, with 5 bases between. The CDR3 covers 13 residues. In nucleotides, the CDR3 is TGTGCCAGCAGCTTGTGGGGTAATGAAAAACTGTTTTTT. Protein: CASSLWGNEKLFF.

At least ten counts were recorded for this clonotype. The rearrangement joins TRBV19 to TRBJ1-1; 11 bases agree with TRBD1. The CDR3 consists of 14 residues. From germline, CDR1 is LNHDA and CDR2 SQIVND (reference sequence). V was clipped by 5 bases and J by 3 bases; unmatched bases: 2. The CDR3 loop reads CASSWGQGDTEAFF. CDR3 nucleotide sequence: TGTGCCAGTAGTTGGGGACAGGGGGACACTGAAGCTTTCTTT.

This clonotype was observed once. The CDR3 is CASSLILGLAVHEQFF. The CDR3 DNA reads as TGTGCCAGCAGCTTAATCCTAGGACTAGCAGTCCATGAGCAGTTCTTC. The chain combines TRBV7-6 with TRBJ2-1; 8 bases align to TRBD2. V lost 2 bases, J lost 8 bases, and 11 bases stayed unmatched. The germline CDR1 and CDR2 sequences are SGHVS and FNYEAQ. This CDR3 region has 16 residues. The full variable domain, with the rest looked up from reference TRBV7-6 and TRBJ2-1, is GAGVSQSPRYKVTKRGQDVALRCDPISGHVSLYWYRQALGQGPEFLTYFNYEAQQDKSGLPNDRFSAERPEGSISTLTIQRTEQRDSAMYRCASSLILGLAVHEQFFGPGTRLTVL.

CDR3 coding DNA: TGTGCCAGCAGCTTAGGGGGGGGAGGGCCATGGGAGCAGTACTTC. Translation gives CASSLGGGGPWEQYF. This chain joins TRBV11-2 and TRBJ2-7; the match to TRBD2 covers 7 bases. The germline gives CDR1 SGHAT, CDR2 FQNNGV. Germline trimming cut 1 base from V and 7 bases from J; bases unmatched to any gene: 10. The CDR3 runs to 15 residues.

The table lists this clonotype with a few counts. The chain is built from TRBV6-2 or TRBV6-3 and TRBJ2-7; 7 bases are a match to TRBD2. This CDR3 comprises 15 residues. V dropped 0 bases and J dropped 3; count of bases not matched to a gene: 5. Per germline, CDR1 MNHEY and CDR2 SVGEGT. In nucleotides, the CDR3 is TGTGCCAGCAGTTACTCTCTAGCGGACAACTACGAGCAGTACTTC. Translating gives CASSYSLADNYEQYF.

This clonotype was observed many times. The chain joins TRBV9 to TRBJ2-7, with D tentatively TRBD1 (6 bases). This CDR3 contains 13 residues. Trimming removed 3 bases at V and 3 bases at J, with 10 bases between. The germline V gene has CDR1 SGDLS and CDR2 YYNGEE. CDR3: CASSAGTHYEQYF. The CDR3 nucleotides are TGTGCCAGCAGCGCCGGGACACACTACGAGCAGTACTTC.

The chain employs TRBV3-1 and TRBJ2-7, with D uncertain. Germline lookup yields CDR1 LGHDT and CDR2 YNNKEL (reference sequence). V was trimmed by 0 bases and J by 0 bases, leaving 12 bases between them. This CDR3 comprises 16 residues. The CDR3 bases are TGTGCCAGCAGCCAAGACCTAGGAGTGAGCTCCTACGAGCAGTACTTC. Its protein is CASSQDLGVSSYEQYF.

This clonotype was counted many times. V and J are TRBV28 and TRBJ2-7; 7 bases align to TRBD2. Trimming at V came to 8 bases and at J to 4 bases, leaving 14 bases not matched to a gene. CDR3 length equals 15 residues. Germline V gene data show CDR1 as MDHEN and CDR2 as SYDVKM. In DNA form, the CDR3 reads TGTGCCAGCTTCCCGGGAGGCTTAGAGTCGTACGAGCAGTACTTC. It encodes CASFPGGLESYEQYF.

This clonotype was observed many times. The V gene is TRBV27, the J gene TRBJ2-7; 11 bases fit TRBD2. The germline CDR1 and CDR2 sequences are MNHEY and SMNVEV (reference sequence). CDR3 size: 15 residues. Trimming removed 4 bases from V and 2 bases from J; junction bases left unmatched: 4. CDR3 loop: CASSSLAGGPYEQYF. In DNA form, the CDR3 reads TGTGCCAGCAGTTCCTTAGCGGGAGGGCCCTACGAGCAGTACTTC.